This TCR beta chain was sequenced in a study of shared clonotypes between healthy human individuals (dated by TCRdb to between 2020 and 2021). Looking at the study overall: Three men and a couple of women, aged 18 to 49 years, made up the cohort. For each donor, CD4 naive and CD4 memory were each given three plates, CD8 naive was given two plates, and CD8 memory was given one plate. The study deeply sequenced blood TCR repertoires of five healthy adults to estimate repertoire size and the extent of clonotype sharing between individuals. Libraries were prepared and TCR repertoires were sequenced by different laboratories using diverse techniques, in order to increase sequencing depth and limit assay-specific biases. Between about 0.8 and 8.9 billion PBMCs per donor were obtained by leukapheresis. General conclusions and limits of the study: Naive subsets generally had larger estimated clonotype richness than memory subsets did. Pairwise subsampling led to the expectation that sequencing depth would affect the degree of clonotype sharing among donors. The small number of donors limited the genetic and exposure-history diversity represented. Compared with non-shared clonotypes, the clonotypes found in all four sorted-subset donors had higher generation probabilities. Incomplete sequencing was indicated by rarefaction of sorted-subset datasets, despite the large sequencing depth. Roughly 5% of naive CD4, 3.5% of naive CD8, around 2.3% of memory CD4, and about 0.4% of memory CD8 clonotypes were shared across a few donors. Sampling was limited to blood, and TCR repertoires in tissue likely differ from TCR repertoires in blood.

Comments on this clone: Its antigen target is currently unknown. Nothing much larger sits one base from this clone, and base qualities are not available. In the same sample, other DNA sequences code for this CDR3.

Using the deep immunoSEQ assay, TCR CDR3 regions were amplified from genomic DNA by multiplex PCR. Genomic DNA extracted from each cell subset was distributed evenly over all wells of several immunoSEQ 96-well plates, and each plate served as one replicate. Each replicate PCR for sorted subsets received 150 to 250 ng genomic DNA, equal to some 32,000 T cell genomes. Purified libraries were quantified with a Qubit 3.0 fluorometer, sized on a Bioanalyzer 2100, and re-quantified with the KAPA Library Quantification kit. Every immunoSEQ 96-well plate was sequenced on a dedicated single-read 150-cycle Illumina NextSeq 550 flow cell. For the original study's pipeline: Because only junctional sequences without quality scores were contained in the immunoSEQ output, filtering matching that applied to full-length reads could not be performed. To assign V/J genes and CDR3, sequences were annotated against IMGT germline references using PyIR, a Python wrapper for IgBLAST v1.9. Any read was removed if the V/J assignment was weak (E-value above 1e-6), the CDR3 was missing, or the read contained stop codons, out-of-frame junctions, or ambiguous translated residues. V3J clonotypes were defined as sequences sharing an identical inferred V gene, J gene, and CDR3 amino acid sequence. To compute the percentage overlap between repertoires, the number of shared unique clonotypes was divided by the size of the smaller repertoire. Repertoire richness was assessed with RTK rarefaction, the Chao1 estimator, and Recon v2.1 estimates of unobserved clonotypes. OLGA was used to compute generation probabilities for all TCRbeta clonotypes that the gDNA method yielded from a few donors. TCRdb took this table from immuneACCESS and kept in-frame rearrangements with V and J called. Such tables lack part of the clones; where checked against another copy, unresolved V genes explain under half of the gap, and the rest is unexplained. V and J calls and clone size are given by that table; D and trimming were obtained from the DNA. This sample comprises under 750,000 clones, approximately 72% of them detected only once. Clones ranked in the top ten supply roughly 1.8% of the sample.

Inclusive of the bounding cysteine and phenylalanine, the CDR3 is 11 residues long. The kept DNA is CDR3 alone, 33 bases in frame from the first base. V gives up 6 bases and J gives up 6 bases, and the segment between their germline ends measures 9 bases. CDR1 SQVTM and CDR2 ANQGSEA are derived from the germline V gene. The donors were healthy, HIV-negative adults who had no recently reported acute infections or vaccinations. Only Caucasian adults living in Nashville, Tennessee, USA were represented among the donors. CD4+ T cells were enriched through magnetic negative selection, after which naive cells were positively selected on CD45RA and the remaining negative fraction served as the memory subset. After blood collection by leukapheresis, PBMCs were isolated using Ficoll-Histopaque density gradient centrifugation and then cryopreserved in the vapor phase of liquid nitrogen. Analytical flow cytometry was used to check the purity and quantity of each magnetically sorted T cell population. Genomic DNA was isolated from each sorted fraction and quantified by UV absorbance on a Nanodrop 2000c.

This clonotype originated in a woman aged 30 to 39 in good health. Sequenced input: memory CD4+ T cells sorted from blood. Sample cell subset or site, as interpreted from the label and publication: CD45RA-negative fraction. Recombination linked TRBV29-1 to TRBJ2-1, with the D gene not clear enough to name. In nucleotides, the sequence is TGCAGCGTCGCTCCGGGCAATGAGCAGTTCTTC. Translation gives CSVAPGNEQFF.